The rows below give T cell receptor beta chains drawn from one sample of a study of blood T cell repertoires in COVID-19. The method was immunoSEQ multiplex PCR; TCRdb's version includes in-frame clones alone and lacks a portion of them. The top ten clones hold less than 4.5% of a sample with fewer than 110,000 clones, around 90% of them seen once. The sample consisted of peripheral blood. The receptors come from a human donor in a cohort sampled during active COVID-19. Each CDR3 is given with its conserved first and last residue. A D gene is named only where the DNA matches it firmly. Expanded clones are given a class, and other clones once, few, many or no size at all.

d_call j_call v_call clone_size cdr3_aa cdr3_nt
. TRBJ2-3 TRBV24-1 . CATSMTERVTDTQYF TGTGCCACCAGCATGACCGAGCGAGTCACAGATACGCAGTATTTT
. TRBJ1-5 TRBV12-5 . CASGLVLPLQGYQPQHF TGTGCTAGTGGTTTGGTACTCCCCTTACAGGGCTATCAGCCCCAGCATTTT
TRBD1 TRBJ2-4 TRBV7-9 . CASSPTGESLAKNIQYF TGTGCCAGCAGTCCGACAGGGGAATCACTAGCCAAAAACATTCAGTACTTC
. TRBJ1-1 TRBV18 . CASSPPLAPAFF TGTGCCAGCTCACCACCTCTGGCACCAGCTTTCTTT
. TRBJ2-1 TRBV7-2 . CASSLEGAGSYNEQFF TGTGCCAGCAGCTTAGAAGGGGCAGGCTCCTACAATGAGCAGTTCTTC
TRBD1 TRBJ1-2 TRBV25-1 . CASGQGADYGYTF TGTGCCAGTGGACAGGGGGCAGACTATGGCTACACCTTC
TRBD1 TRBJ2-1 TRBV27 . CASSLRGTVLDNEQFF TGTGCCAGCAGTTTAAGAGGGACAGTTCTTGACAATGAGCAGTTCTTC
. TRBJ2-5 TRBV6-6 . CASRLRASSQETQYF TGTGCCAGCAGACTCAGGGCCAGTTCCCAAGAGACCCAGTACTTC
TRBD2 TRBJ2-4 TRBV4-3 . CASSLLADPSGAKNIQYF TGCGCCAGCAGCCTACTAGCGGATCCCTCGGGGGCCAAAAACATTCAGTACTTC
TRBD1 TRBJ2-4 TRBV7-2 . CASSPWTGTKNIQYF TGTGCCAGCAGCCCTTGGACAGGGACCAAAAACATTCAGTACTTC
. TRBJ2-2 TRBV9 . CASSPLGGNTGELFF TGTGCCAGCAGCCCCTTAGGGGGGAACACCGGGGAGCTGTTTTTT
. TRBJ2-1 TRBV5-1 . CASSLFSPHYNEQFF TGCGCCAGCAGCTTGTTTTCCCCCCACTACAATGAGCAGTTCTTC
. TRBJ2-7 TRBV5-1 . CASSGSGLAYSYEQYF TGCGCCAGCAGCGGGTCGGGGCTAGCGTATTCCTACGAGCAGTACTTC
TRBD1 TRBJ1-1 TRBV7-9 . CASSPSDRANTEAFF TGTGCCAGCAGCCCTTCGGACAGGGCAAACACTGAAGCTTTCTTT
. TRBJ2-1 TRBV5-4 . CASSLKRETGLYNEQFF TGTGCCAGCAGCTTGAAACGGGAGACAGGGTTATACAATGAGCAGTTCTTC
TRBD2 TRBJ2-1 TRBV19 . CASSIVLAGYYNEQFF TGTGCCAGTAGTATAGTGCTAGCGGGTTACTACAATGAGCAGTTCTTC
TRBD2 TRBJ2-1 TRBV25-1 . CASSAVAGGSNNEQFF TGTGCCAGCAGTGCCGTAGCGGGGGGATCCAACAATGAGCAGTTCTTC
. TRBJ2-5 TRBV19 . CASTGRGREETQYF TGTGCCAGTACCGGGAGGGGGCGAGAAGAGACCCAGTACTTC
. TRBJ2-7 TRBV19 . CASSIPRGEVYEQYF TGTGCCAGTAGTATCCCCCGAGGAGAAGTCTACGAGCAGTACTTC
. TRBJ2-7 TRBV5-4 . CASSSGNSYEQYF TGTGCCAGCAGCTCCGGGAACTCCTACGAGCAGTACTTC
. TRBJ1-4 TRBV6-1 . CASSEFSDLNEKLFF TGTGCCAGCAGTGAGTTTTCAGATCTTAATGAAAAACTGTTTTTT
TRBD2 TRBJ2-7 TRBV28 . CASGTSDSYEQYF TGTGCCAGCGGGACTAGCGACTCCTACGAGCAGTACTTC
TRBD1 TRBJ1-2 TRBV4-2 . CASSPTGGGSAYTF TGTGCCAGCAGCCCGACAGGGGGCGGTTCTGCCTACACCTTC
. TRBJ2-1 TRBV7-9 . CASSHGLNEQFF TGTGCCAGCAGCCATGGACTGAATGAGCAGTTCTTC
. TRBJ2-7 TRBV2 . CASTRLGGEQYF TGTGCCAGCACCCGACTAGGTGGCGAGCAGTACTTC
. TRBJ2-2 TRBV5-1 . CASSNNPGETGELFF TGCGCCAGCAGTAATAACCCGGGGGAGACCGGGGAGCTGTTTTTT
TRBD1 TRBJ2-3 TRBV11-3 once CASSLGTGGPLSTDTQYF TGTGCCAGCAGCTTAGGGACAGGGGGACCTCTTTCTACAGATACGCAGTATTTT
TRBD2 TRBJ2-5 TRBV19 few CASSMWTSGRETQYF TGTGCCAGTAGTATGTGGACTAGCGGCCGGGAGACCCAGTACTTC
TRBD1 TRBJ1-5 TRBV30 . CAWSSGQAYSNQPQHF TGTGCCTGGAGTTCCGGACAGGCGTATAGCAATCAGCCCCAGCATTTT
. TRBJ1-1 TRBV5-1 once CASSFSIRGDTEAFF TGCGCCAGCAGCTTCTCAATTCGGGGGGACACTGAAGCTTTCTTT
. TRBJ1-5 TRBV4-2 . CASSQDAWGEGNQPQHF TGTGCCAGCAGCCAAGATGCCTGGGGGGAGGGCAATCAGCCCCAGCATTTT
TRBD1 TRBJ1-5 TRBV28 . CASSPQQGAGGQPQHF TGTGCCAGCAGTCCGCAACAGGGGGCGGGTGGGCAGCCCCAGCATTTT
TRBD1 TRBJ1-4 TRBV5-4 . CASSLGGQDNEKLFF TGTGCCAGCAGCTTGGGTGGACAGGATAATGAAAAACTGTTTTTT
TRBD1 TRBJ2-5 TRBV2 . CASRQQGAMVETQYF TGTGCCAGCAGACAACAGGGGGCCATGGTAGAGACCCAGTACTTC
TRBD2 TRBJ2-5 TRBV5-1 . CASSSTSGQETQYF TGCGCCAGCAGCTCTACTAGCGGTCAAGAGACCCAGTACTTC
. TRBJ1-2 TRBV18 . CASSPRDTDGYTF TGTGCCAGCTCACCACGAGACACAGATGGCTACACCTTC
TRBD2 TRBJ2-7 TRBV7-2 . CASSLGSGRGYEQYF TGTGCCAGCAGCTTAGGATCCGGGAGGGGTTACGAGCAGTACTTC
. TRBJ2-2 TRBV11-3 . CASSSGWGVGELFF TGTGCCAGCAGCTCCGGCTGGGGGGTCGGGGAGCTGTTTTTT
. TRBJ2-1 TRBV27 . CASSPGKLTTYNEQFF TGTGCCAGCAGCCCCGGGAAGCTGACGACCTACAATGAGCAGTTCTTC
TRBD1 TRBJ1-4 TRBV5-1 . CASSSGTGNANEKLFF TGCGCCAGCAGCTCCGGGACAGGGAATGCTAATGAAAAACTGTTTTTT
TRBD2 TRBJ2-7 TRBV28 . CASTETSGGEQYF TGTGCCAGCACCGAAACTAGCGGCGGCGAGCAGTACTTC
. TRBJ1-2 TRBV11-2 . CASSLGRIGYTF TGTGCCAGCAGCTTAGGGAGAATCGGCTACACCTTC
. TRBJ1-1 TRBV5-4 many CASSQGRMKAFF TGTGCCAGCAGCCAGGGTCGCATGAAAGCTTTCTTT
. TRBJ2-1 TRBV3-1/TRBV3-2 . CASSQDLSPYNEQFF TGTGCCAGCAGCCAAGATCTGTCCCCCTACAATGAGCAGTTCTTC
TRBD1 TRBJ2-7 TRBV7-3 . CASSPSDRAYEQYF TGTGCCAGCAGCCCTTCGGACAGGGCCTACGAGCAGTACTTC
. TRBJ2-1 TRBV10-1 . CASSESAPGEQFF TGCGCCAGCAGTGAGTCGGCTCCAGGTGAGCAGTTCTTC
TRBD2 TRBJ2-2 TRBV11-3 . CASSLASGNTGELFF TGTGCCAGCAGCTTGGCTAGCGGTAACACCGGGGAGCTGTTTTTT
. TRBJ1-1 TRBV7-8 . CASSLEQGRVNTEAFF TGTGCCAGCAGCTTAGAGCAGGGGAGGGTGAACACTGAAGCTTTCTTT
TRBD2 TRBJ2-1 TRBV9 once CASRHSGGYNEQFF TGTGCCAGCAGGCATAGCGGGGGCTACAATGAGCAGTTCTTC
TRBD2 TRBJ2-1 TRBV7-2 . CASSSGGSGSFDNEQFF TGTGCCAGCAGCTCCGGTGGTAGCGGGAGTTTCGACAATGAGCAGTTCTTC
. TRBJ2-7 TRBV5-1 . CASSLLPGIGIYEQYF TGCGCCAGCAGCTTGTTACCGGGAATTGGGATCTACGAGCAGTACTTC
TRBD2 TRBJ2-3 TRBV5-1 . CASRPSGASTDTQYF TGCGCCAGCAGACCTAGCGGGGCGAGCACAGATACGCAGTATTTT
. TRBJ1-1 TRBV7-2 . CASSPALVRGEAFF TGTGCCAGCAGCCCAGCATTGGTCAGGGGAGAAGCTTTCTTT
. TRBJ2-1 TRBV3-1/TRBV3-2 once CASSQDRLTGHFCEQFF TGTGCCAGCAGCCAAGATAGACTAACGGGCCATTTTTGTGAGCAGTTCTTC
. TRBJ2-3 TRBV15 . CATSRALGAVHTDTQYF TGTGCCACCAGCAGAGCCTTGGGGGCTGTTCACACAGATACGCAGTATTTT
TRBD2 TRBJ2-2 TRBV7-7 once CASSVGLAGETGELFF TGTGCCAGCAGCGTGGGACTAGCGGGAGAGACCGGGGAGCTGTTTTTT
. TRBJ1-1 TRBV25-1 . CASSVSTWNTEAFF TGTGCCAGCAGTGTATCCACTTGGAACACTGAAGCTTTCTTT
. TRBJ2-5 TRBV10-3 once CATARGETQYF TGTGCCACCGCCCGCGGGGAGACCCAGTACTTC
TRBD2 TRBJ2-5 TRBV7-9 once CASSPWTSGGQETQYF TGTGCCAGCAGCCCCTGGACTAGCGGGGGGCAAGAGACCCAGTACTTC
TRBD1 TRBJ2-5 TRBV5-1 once CASSSRTGRETQYF TGCGCCAGCAGCTCCCGGACAGGGCGAGAGACCCAGTACTTC